A selection of T cell receptor beta chains follows, all from one sample in a study of low-dose radiotherapy and immunotherapy resistance in tumors. TCRdb reanalysed the reads using MiXCR and keeps one entry per CDR3 protein. This table has 65,000 to 95,000 distinct CDR3 sequences, less than 20% appearing once. The input for sequencing was PBMCs, taken after low-dose radiotherapy plus immunotherapy. The receptors shown here come from a male donor with prostate cancer. Both conserved end residues are part of each CDR3. D genes are given only for firm matches. The size entry gives once, few, many, or a class for an expanded clone.

CDR3	DNA	V	J	size	D
CASSQVAGAFTDTQYF	TGTGCCAGCAGCCAGGTGGCGGGAGCCTTCACAGATACGCAGTATTTT	TRBV4-2	TRBJ2-3	many	TRBD2
CASSPNGEGSPLHF	TGTGCCAGCTCACCCAACGGGGAGGGTTCACCCCTCCACTTT	TRBV18	TRBJ1-6	many	-
CASSQGFNQPQHF	TGTGCCAGTAGTCAGGGGTTCAATCAGCCCCAGCATTTT	TRBV19	TRBJ1-5	many	-
CASSEGQGRPSPLHF	TGTGCCAGCAGCGAAGGACAGGGCCGGCCGTCACCCCTCCACTTT	TRBV6-1	TRBJ1-6	many	TRBD1
CASSLSWGTSTDTQYF	TGCGCCAGCAGCCTGAGTTGGGGGACTAGCACAGATACGCAGTATTTT	TRBV4-3	TRBJ2-3	many	-
CAGQGLGGYTF	TGTGCCGGACAGGGGTTGGGAGGCTACACCTTC	TRBV30	TRBJ1-2	many	TRBD1
CASSNLVGARNEQFF	TGCGCCAGCAGTAACCTCGTGGGAGCCCGAAATGAGCAGTTCTTC	TRBV4-3	TRBJ2-1	many	-
CASSPAGRGIQYF	TGTGCCAGCAGTCCGGCAGGCAGGGGCATTCAGTACTTC	TRBV12-3/TRBV12-4	TRBJ2-4	many	-
CASSRSGGATNEKLFF	TGTGCCAGCAGCCGTTCAGGGGGCGCAACTAATGAAAAACTGTTTTTT	TRBV14	TRBJ1-4	many	TRBD1
CASSQSGSSYEQYF	TGTGCCAGCAGTCAAAGCGGGAGCTCCTACGAGCAGTACTTC	TRBV28	TRBJ2-7	many	TRBD2